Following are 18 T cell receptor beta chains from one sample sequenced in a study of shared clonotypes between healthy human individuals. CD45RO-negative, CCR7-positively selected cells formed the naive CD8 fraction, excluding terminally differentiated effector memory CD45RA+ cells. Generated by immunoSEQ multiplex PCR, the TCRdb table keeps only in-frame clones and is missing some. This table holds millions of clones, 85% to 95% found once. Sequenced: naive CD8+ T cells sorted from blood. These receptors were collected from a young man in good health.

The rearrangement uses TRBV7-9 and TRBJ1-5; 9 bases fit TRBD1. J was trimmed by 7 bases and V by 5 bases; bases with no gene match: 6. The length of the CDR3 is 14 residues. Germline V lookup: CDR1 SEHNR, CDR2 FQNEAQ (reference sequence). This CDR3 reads CASSPGTGWQPQHF. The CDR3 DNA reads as TGTGCCAGCAGCCCTGGGACAGGGTGGCAGCCCCAGCATTTT.

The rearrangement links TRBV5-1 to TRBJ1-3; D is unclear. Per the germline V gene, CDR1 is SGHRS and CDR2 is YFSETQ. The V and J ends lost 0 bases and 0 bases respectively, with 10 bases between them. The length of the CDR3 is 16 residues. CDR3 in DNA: TGCGCCAGCAGCTTGGAGGCGGTGAGCTCTGGAAACACCATATATTTT. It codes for CASSLEAVSSGNTIYF.

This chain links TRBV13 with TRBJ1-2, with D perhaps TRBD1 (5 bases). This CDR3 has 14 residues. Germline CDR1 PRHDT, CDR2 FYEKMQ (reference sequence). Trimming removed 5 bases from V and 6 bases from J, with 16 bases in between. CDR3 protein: CASSPSPGTDGYTF. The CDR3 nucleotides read TGTGCCAGCAGCCCATCCCCGGGGACGGATGGCTACACCTTC.

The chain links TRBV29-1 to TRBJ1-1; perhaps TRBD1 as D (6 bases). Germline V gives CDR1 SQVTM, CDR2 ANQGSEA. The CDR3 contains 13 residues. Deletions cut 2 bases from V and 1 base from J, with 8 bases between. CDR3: CSVELGGNTEAFF. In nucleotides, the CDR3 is TGCAGCGTTGAACTAGGGGGGAACACTGAAGCTTTCTTT.

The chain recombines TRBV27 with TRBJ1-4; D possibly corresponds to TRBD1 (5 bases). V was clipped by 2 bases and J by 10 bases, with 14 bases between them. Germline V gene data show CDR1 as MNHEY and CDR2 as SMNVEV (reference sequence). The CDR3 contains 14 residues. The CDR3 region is CASSLTVGGGKLFF. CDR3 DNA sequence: TGTGCCAGCAGTTTAACAGTTGGGGGGGGAAAACTGTTTTTT. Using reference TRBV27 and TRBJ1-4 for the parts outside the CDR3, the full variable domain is EAQVTQNPRYLITVTGKKLTVTCSQNMNHEYMSWYRQDPGLGLRQIYYSMNVEVTDKGDVPEGYKVSRKEKRNFPLILESPSPNQTSLYFCASSLTVGGGKLFFGSGTQLSVL.

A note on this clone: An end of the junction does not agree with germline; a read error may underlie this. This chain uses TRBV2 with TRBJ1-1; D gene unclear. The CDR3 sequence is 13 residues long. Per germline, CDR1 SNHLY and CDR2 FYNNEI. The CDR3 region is CASREDEESEAFF. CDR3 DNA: TGTGCCAGCAGAGAAGACGAAGAGAGTGAAGCTTTCTTT. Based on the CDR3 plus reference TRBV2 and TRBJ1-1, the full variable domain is EPEVTQTPSHQVTQMGQEVILRCVPISNHLYFYWYRQILGQKVEFLVSFYNNEISEKSEIFDDQFSVERPDGSNFTLKIRSTKLEDSAMYFCASREDEESEAFFGQGTRLTVV.

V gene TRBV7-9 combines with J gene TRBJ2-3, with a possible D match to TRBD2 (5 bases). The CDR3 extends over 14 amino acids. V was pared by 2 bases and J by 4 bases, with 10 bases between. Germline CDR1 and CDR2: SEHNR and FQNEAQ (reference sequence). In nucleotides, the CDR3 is TGTGCCAGCAGCTTAAAAGGGAGACCAGATACGCAGTATTTT. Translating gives CASSLKGRPDTQYF. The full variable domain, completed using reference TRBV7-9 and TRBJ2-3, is DTGVSQNPRHKITKRGQNVTFRCDPISEHNRLYWYRQTLGQGPEFLTYFQNEAQLEKSRLLSDRFSAERPKGSFSTLEIQRTEQGDSAMYLCASSLKGRPDTQYFGPGTRLTVL.

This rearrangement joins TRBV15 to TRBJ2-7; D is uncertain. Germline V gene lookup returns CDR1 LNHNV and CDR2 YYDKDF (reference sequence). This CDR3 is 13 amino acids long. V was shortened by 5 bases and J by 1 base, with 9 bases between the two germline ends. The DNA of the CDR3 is TGTGCCACCAGCTATACAGAATCCTACGAGCAGTACTTC. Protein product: CATSYTESYEQYF.

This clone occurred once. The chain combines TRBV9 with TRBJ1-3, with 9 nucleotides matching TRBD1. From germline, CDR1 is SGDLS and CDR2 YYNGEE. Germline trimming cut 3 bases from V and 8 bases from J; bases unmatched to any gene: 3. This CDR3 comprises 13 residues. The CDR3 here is CASSETGGDTIYF. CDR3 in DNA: TGTGCCAGCAGCGAGACAGGGGGAGACACCATATATTTT. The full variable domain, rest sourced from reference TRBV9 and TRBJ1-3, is DSGVTQTPKHLITATGQRVTLRCSPRSGDLSVYWYQQSLDQGLQFLIQYYNGEERAKGNILERFSAQQFPDLHSELNLSSLELGDSALYFCASSETGGDTIYFGEGSWLTVV.

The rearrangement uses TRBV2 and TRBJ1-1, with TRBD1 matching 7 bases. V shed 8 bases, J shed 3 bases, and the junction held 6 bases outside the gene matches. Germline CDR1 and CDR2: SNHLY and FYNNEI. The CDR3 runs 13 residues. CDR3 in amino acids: CASGLGGDTEAFF. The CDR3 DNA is TGTGCCAGCGGATTAGGGGGCGACACTGAAGCTTTCTTT.

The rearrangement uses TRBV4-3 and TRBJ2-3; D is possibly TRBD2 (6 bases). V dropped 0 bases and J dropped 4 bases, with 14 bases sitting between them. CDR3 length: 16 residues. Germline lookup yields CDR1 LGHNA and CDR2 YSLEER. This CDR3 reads CASSQDWREWSDTQYF. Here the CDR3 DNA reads TGCGCCAGCAGCCAAGACTGGCGGGAATGGTCAGATACGCAGTATTTT.

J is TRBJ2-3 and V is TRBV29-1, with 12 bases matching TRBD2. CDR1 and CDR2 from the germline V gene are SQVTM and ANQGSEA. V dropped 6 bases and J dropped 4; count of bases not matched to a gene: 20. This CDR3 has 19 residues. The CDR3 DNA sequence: TGCAGCGTGTTTCCCGCCGGGACAGAAACTAGCGGGGGGTCAGATACGCAGTATTTT. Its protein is CSVFPAGTETSGGSDTQYF.

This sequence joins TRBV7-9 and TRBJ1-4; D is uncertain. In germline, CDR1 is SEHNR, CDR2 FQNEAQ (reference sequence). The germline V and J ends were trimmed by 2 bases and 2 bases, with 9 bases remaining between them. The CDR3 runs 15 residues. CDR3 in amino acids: CASSLMEATNEKLFF. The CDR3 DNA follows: TGTGCCAGCAGCTTAATGGAAGCGACTAATGAAAAACTGTTTTTT.

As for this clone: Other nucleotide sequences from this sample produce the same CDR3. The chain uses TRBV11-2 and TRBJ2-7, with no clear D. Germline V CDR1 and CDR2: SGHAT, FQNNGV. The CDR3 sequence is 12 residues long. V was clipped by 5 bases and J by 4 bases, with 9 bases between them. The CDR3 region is CASSLEVYEQYF. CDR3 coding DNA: TGTGCCAGCAGCCTCGAGGTGTACGAGCAGTACTTC.

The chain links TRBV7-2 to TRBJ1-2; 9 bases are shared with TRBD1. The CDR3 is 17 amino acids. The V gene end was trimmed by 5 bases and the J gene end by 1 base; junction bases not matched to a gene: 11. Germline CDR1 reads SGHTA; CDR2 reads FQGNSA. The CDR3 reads CASSGTGQGAFNYGYTF. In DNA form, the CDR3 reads TGTGCCAGCAGCGGAACGGGACAGGGTGCTTTTAACTATGGCTACACCTTC.

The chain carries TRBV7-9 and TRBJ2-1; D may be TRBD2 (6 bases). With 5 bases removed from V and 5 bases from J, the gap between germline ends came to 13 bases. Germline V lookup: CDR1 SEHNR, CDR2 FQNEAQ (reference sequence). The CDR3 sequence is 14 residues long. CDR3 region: CASSPRDSHNEQFF. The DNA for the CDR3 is TGTGCCAGCAGCCCCCGGGACTCTCACAATGAGCAGTTCTTC.

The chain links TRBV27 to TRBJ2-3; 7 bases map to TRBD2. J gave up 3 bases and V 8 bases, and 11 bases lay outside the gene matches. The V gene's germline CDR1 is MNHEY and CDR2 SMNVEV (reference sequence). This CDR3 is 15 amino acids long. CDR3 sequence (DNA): TGTGCCAGCCGTCCCGGCGGGAGTGTTACAGATACGCAGTATTTT. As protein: CASRPGGSVTDTQYF.

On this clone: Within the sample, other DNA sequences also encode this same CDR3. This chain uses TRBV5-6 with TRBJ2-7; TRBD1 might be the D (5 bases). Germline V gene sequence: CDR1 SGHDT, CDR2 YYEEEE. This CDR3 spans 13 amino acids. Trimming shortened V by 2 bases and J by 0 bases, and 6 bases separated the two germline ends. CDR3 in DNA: TGTGCCAGCAGCTTTGGGGCCTCCTACGAGCAGTACTTC. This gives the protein CASSFGASYEQYF.